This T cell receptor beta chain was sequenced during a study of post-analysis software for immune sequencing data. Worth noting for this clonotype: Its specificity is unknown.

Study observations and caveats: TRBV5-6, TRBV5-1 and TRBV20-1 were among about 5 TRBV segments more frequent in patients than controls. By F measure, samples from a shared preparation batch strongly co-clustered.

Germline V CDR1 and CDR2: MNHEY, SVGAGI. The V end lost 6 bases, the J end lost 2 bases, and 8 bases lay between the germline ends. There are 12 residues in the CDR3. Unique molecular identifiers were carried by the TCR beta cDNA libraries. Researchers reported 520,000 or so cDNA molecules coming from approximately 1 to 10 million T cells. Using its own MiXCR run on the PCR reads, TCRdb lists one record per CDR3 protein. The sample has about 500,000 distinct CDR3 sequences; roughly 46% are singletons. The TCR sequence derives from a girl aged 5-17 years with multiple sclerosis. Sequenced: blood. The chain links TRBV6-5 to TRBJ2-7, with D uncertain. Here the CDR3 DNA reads TGTGCCAGCAGGGGGTCTCCCTACGAGCAGTACTTC. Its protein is CASRGSPYEQYF.